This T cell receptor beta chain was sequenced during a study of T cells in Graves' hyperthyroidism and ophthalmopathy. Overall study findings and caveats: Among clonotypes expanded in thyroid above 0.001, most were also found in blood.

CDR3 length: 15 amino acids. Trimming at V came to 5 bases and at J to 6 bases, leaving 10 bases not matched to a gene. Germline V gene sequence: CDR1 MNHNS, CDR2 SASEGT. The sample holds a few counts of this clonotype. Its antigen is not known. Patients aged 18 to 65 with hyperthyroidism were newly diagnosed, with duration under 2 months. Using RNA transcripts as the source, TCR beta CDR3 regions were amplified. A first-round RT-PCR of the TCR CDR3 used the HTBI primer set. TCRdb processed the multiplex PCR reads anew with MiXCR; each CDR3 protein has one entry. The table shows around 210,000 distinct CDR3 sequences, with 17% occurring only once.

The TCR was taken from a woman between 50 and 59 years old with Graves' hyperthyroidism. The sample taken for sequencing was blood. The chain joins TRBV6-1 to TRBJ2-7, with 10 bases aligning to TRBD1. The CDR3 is CASSFAGTGAFEQYF. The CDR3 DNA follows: TGTGCCAGCAGTTTTGCCGGGACAGGGGCTTTCGAGCAGTACTTC.